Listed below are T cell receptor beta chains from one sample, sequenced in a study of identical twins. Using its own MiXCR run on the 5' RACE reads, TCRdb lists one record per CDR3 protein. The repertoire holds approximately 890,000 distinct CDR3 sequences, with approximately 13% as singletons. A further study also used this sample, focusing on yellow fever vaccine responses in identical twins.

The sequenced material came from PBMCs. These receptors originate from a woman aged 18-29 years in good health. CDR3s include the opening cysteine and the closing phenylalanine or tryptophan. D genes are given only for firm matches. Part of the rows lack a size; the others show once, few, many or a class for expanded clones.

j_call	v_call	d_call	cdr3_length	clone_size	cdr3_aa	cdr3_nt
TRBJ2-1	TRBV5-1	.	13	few	CARQKAKHNEQFF	TGCGCCAGACAAAAAGCGAAACACAATGAGCAGTTCTTC
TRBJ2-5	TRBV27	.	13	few	CASSSAGKETQYF	TGTGCCAGCAGTTCCGCAGGGAAAGAGACCCAGTACTTC
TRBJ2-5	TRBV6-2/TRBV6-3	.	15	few	CASRGGTLLQETQYF	TGTGCCAGCAGGGGTGGGACTCTTCTTCAAGAGACCCAGTACTTC
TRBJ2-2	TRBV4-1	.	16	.	CASSQEGPAVAGELFF	TGCGCCAGCAGCCAAGAAGGCCCGGCAGTCGCCGGGGAGCTGTTTTTT
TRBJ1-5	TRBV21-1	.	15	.	CASSNDKNSNQPQHF	TGTGCCAGCAGCAATGATAAAAATAGCAATCAGCCCCAGCATTTT
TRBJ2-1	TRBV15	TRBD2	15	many	CATRPGGEVNNEQFF	TGTGCCACCAGACCCGGGGGGGAGGTGAACAATGAGCAGTTCTTC
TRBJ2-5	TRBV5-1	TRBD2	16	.	CASSLTGTGRAETQYF	TGCGCCAGCAGCTTAACTGGGACCGGGAGGGCAGAGACCCAGTACTTC
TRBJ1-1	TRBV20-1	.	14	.	CCASIAGWGTEAFF	TGCTGTGCTAGTATTGCGGGTTGGGGCACTGAAGCTTTCTTT
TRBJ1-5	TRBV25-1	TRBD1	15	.	CASSETGQGTQPQHF	TGTGCCAGCAGTGAGACGGGACAGGGGACTCAGCCCCAGCATTTT
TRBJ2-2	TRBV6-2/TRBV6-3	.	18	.	CFSSPSRFPSGNTGELFF	TGTTTCAGCAGTCCTTCCCGCTTTCCAAGCGGGAACACCGGGGAGCTGTTTTTT
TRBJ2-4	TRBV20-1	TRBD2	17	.	CSARDAETSGGADIQYF	TGCAGTGCTAGAGATGCCGAGACTAGCGGGGGGGCGGACATTCAGTACTTC
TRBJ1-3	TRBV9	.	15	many	CASSVEDSSGNTIYF	TGTGCCAGCAGCGTAGAGGACAGCTCTGGAAACACCATATATTTT
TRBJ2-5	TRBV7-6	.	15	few	CASSSGTLYQETQYF	TGTGCCAGCAGCTCCGGGACGCTGTACCAAGAGACCCAGTACTTC
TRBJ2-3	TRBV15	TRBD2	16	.	CATSRALAGPTDTQYF	TGTGCCACCAGCCGGGCCTTAGCGGGGCCCACAGATACGCAGTATTTT
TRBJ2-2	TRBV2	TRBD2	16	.	CASSRGLAGSTGELFF	TGTGCCAGCAGTAGGGGACTAGCGGGGTCCACCGGGGAGCTGTTTTTT
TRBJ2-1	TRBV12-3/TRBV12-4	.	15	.	CASSLEGGSNNEQFF	TGTGCCAGCAGTTTAGAGGGGGGTAGTAACAATGAGCAGTTCTTC
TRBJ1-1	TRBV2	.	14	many	CASIEPDSQDEAFF	TGTGCCAGCATCGAACCAGACAGCCAGGATGAAGCTTTCTTT
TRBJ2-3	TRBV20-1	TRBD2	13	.	CSSIAGVTDTQYF	TGCAGTTCCATAGCGGGGGTTACAGATACGCAGTATTTT
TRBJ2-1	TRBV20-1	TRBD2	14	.	CSADTGLGRNEQFF	TGCAGTGCTGACACGGGACTAGGGAGGAATGAGCAGTTCTTC
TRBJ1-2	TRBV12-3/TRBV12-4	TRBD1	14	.	CASKITGGEGGYTF	TGTGCCAGCAAAATCACAGGGGGCGAGGGTGGCTACACCTTC
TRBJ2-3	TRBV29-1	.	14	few	CSVEEADFLDTQYF	TGCAGCGTTGAAGAGGCAGACTTTTTAGATACGCAGTATTTT
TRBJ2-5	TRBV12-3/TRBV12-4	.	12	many	CASSGIQETQYF	TGTGCCAGCAGTGGGATCCAAGAGACCCAGTACTTC
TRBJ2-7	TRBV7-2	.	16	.	CASSLSLGGRGGEQYF	TGTGCCAGCAGCTTATCTCTCGGGGGCAGGGGCGGCGAGCAGTACTTC
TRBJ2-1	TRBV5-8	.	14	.	CAIAPGQWGNEQFF	TGTGCCATTGCGCCGGGCCAGTGGGGCAATGAGCAGTTCTTC
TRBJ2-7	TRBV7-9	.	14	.	CASSPRGGLREQYF	TGTGCCAGCAGCCCCCGAGGGGGATTGAGGGAGCAGTACTTC
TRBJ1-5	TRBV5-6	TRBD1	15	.	CASTRLGTDNQPQHF	TGTGCCAGCACCAGACTCGGGACAGATAATCAGCCCCAGCATTTT
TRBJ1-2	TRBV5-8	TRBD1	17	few	CASSLDLGTVTNYGYTF	TGTGCCAGCAGCTTAGACCTCGGGACAGTTACTAACTATGGCTACACCTTC
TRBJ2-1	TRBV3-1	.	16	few	CASSQRTGARGNEQFF	TGTGCCAGCAGCCAGAGGACTGGAGCCCGAGGGAATGAGCAGTTCTTC
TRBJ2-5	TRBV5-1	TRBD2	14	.	CASRKRGNQETQYF	TGCGCCAGCAGAAAGCGGGGTAATCAAGAGACCCAGTACTTC
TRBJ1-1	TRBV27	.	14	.	CASSLTSKDTEAFF	TGTGCCAGCAGTTTAACGTCAAAGGACACTGAAGCTTTCTTT
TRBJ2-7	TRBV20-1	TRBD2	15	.	CSAYGLAENSYEQYF	TGCAGTGCCTATGGACTAGCGGAGAACTCCTACGAGCAGTACTTC
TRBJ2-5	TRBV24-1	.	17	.	CATSPGDGDPHQETQYF	TGTGCCACCAGTCCGGGGGACGGGGACCCCCACCAAGAGACCCAGTACTTC
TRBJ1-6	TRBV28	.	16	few	CASRTGGGGFNSPLHF	TGTGCCAGCAGGACAGGCGGGGGTGGTTTTAATTCACCCCTCCACTTT
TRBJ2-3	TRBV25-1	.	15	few	CASSSRRRDTDTQYF	TGTGCCAGCAGTTCCCGGAGGAGGGACACAGATACGCAGTATTTT
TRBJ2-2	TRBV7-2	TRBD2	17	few	CASSLELIAGGTGELFF	TGTGCCAGCAGCTTAGAGCTGATAGCGGGAGGTACCGGGGAGCTGTTTTTT
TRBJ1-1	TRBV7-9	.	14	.	CASSFIRKNTEAFF	TGTGCCAGCAGCTTTATAAGGAAGAACACTGAAGCTTTCTTT
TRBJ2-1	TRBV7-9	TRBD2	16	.	CASSLVPGTTNNEQFF	TGTGCCAGCAGCTTAGTACCCGGGACTACTAACAATGAGCAGTTCTTC
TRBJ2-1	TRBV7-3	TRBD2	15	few	CASSTSGRYYNEQFF	TGTGCCAGCAGCACTAGCGGGAGATACTACAATGAGCAGTTCTTC
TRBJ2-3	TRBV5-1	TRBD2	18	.	CASSLGLGGLASTDTQYF	TGCGCCAGCAGCTTGGGACTGGGGGGACTAGCGAGCACAGATACGCAGTATTTT
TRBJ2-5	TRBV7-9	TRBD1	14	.	CASSLGQRRETQYF	TGTGCCAGCAGCTTGGGACAGAGAAGGGAGACCCAGTACTTC
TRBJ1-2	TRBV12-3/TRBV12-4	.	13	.	CASSLVIGDGYTF	TGTGCCAGCAGTTTAGTCATAGGGGATGGCTACACCTTC
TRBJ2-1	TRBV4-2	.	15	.	CASSQDFGTFNEQFF	TGTGCCAGCAGCCAAGATTTCGGGACATTCAATGAGCAGTTCTTC
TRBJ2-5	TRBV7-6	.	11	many	CASSHQETQYF	TGTGCCAGCAGCCACCAAGAGACCCAGTACTTC
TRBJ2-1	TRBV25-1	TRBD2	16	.	CASSETGLAGGNEQFF	TGTGCCAGCAGTGAAACGGGCTTAGCGGGGGGTAATGAGCAGTTCTTC
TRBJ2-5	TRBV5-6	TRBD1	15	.	CASSFLGTGLETQYF	TGTGCCAGCAGCTTCTTAGGGACAGGGTTGGAGACCCAGTACTTC
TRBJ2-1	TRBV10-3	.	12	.	CASGPGYNEQFF	TGTGCCAGCGGACCAGGGTACAATGAGCAGTTCTTC
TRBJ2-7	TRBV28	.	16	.	CASKLRDTPRTYEQYF	TGTGCCAGCAAATTGAGGGACACTCCAAGGACCTACGAGCAGTACTTC
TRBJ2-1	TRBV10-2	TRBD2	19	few	CASSPGASFASGGDNEQFF	TGCGCCAGCAGTCCCGGGGCCTCTTTCGCTAGCGGGGGGGACAATGAGCAGTTCTTC